The T cell receptor (beta chain) described here comes from a study of shared clonotypes between healthy human individuals (dated by TCRdb to between 2020 and 2021). Study-level background: The cohort included three men and a couple of women between 18 and 49 years of age. Between about 0.8 and 9 billion PBMCs per donor were obtained by leukapheresis. Blood TCR repertoires of about 5 healthy adults were deeply sequenced to estimate repertoire size and the extent of clonotype sharing between individuals. Libraries were prepared and TCR repertoires were sequenced by different laboratories using diverse techniques, in order to increase sequencing depth and limit assay-specific biases. The paper as a whole reports these results and caveats: Pairwise subsampling led to the expectation that sequencing depth would affect the degree of clonotype sharing among donors. Sampling was restricted to blood, and TCR repertoires in tissue are likely to differ from TCR repertoires in blood. The small number of donors limited the genetic and exposure-history diversity represented.

In regard to this clone: Its antigen specificity is not known. One base away there is no much larger clone; base qualities are not given.

TCR CDR3 regions were amplified from genomic DNA by multiplex PCR using the deep immunoSEQ assay. Extracted genomic DNA from each cell subset was distributed evenly across all wells of several immunoSEQ 96-well plates, and each plate was treated as a replicate. For unsorted PBMC, about 300 ng of genomic DNA, equivalent to about 30,000 T cell genomes, went into each replicate PCR. Unsorted PBMC genomic DNA was sequenced across ten immunoSEQ deep assay plates. The purified libraries were quantified using a Qubit 3.0 fluorometer, sized with a Bioanalyzer 2100, and then quantified again using the KAPA Library Quantification kit. A separate single-read 150-cycle Illumina NextSeq 550 flow cell was used to sequence each immunoSEQ 96-well plate. Concerning the study's data processing: Because the immunoSEQ output included only junctional sequences and no quality scores, the filtering could not be the same as the filtering used for full-length reads. To assign V/J genes and CDR3, sequences were annotated against IMGT germline references using PyIR, a Python wrapper for IgBLAST v1.9. Reads were filtered out if the reads had weak V/J assignments (E-value above 1e-6), no CDR3, stop codons, out-of-frame junctions, or ambiguous translated residues. V3J clonotypes were defined as sequences sharing the same inferred V gene, J gene, and CDR3 amino acid sequence. Percentage overlap between repertoires was computed as shared unique clonotypes divided by the size of the smaller repertoire. Richness of each repertoire was evaluated using RTK rarefaction, the Chao1 estimator, and Recon v2.1 estimates of unobserved clonotypes. TCRdb provides this immuneACCESS table in a form limited to in-frame rearrangements. Some clones are lacking; in checked studies, under half of them reflect an unresolved V gene, and why the rest are absent is not known. Clone size and the V and J calls come from that table; the DNA yielded D and trimming. Recorded for this sample are nearly 500,000 clones; about three quarters of them occurred a single time. The ten top clones hold 10% to 15% of the sample.

Donors were healthy HIV-negative adults with no recently reported acute infections or vaccinations. All donors were Caucasian adults living in Nashville, Tennessee, USA. For unsorted samples, some 90 million PBMCs were counted, and genomic DNA was extracted using the QIAamp DNA Blood Mini kit. Blood was obtained by leukapheresis, after which PBMCs were separated by Ficoll-Histopaque density gradient centrifugation and cryopreserved in liquid nitrogen vapor phase. Sequenced input: PBMCs. This receptor was identified in a woman between 40 and 50 years old in good health. Some clones in this sample may be carry-over from other donors' samples.

The CDR3 protein sequence reads: CASSSQGTGSSYEQYF. The sequence in DNA is TGTGCCAGCAGTTCACAGGGGACGGGAAGCTCCTACGAGCAGTACTTC. The chain couples TRBV6-5 to TRBJ2-7; TRBD1 lines up with 7 middle nucleotides. The CDR3 starts with the cysteine, ends with the phenylalanine, and has 16 residues. Only the CDR3 region is kept as DNA, spanning 48 bases read in frame from base 1. The germline V gene yields MNHEY for CDR1 and SVGAGI for CDR2. From V the trimming removes 4 bases and from J it removes 0 bases, while the gene matches leave 9 bases of the junction unaccounted for.